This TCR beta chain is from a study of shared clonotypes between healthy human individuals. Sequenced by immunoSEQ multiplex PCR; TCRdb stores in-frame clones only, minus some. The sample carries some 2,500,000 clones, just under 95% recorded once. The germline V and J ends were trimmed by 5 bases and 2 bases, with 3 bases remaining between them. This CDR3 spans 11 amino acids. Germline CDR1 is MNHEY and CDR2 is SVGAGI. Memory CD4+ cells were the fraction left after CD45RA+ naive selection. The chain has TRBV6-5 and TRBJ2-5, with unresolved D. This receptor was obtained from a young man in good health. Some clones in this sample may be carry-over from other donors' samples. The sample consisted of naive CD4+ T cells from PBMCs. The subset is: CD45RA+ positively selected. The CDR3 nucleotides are TGTGCCAGCAGTCAACAAGAGACCCAGTACTTC. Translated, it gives CASSQQETQYF.